Listed here are 17 T cell receptor beta chains from one sample, sequenced in a study of hypomethylating agent response in myelodysplastic syndrome. Profiling relied on immunoSEQ multiplex PCR, and the TCRdb table lists in-frame clones only, not all of them. The sample carries thousands of clones, about 86% recorded once. The sample was bone marrow, taken before or after starting hypomethylating agent treatment for myelodysplastic syndrome (not recorded which). These receptor sequences come from a human donor with myelodysplastic syndrome.

Here the CDR3 reads CASSQDTDTQYF. The CDR3 bases are TGTGCCAGCAGCCAGGACACAGATACGCAGTATTTT. The chain links TRBV11-1 to TRBJ2-3; no definite D call. The germline V gene has CDR1 SGHAT and CDR2 FQDESV (reference sequence). Between the trimmed V and J ends, which lost 5 bases and 2 bases, there was a span of 5 bases. The CDR3 runs to 12 residues.

The table lists this clone with a few counts. V usage is TRBV5-5 and J usage is TRBJ2-3; TRBD1 aligns across 9 bases. The CDR3 runs 16 residues. The V gene's germline CDR1 is SGHKS and CDR2 YYEKEE (reference sequence). V lost 3 bases and J lost 3; bases outside the gene matches: 8. This chain's CDR3 is CASSSPWTGETDTQYF. In DNA, the CDR3 is TGTGCCAGCAGCTCCCCTTGGACAGGGGAAACAGATACGCAGTATTTT.

The rearrangement uses TRBV19 and TRBJ2-1; the match to TRBD2 covers 9 bases. The V and J ends lost 3 bases and 2 bases, in that order; junction bases with no gene match: 8. This CDR3 has 17 amino acids. CDR1 and CDR2 (germline): LNHDA, SQIVND (reference sequence). The CDR3 coding sequence is TGTGCCAGTAGTATGAGGGTAGCGGGAGTTCCCTACAATGAGCAGTTCTTC. Translation: CASSMRVAGVPYNEQFF.

This chain connects TRBV29-1 to TRBJ2-1; no clear D. The CDR3 loop spans 10 amino acids. CDR1 SQVTM and CDR2 ANQGSEA come from the germline V gene. The germline V and J ends were trimmed by 8 bases and 1 base, with 3 bases remaining between them. CDR3 sequence (DNA): TGCAGCTTTTCCTACAATGAGCAGTTCTTC. Its protein product is CSFSYNEQFF.

The rearrangement uses TRBV7-3 and TRBJ2-5; maybe TRBD1 (6 bases). V was cut by 8 bases and J by 1 base, with 11 bases left in between. The CDR3 is made up of 13 amino acids. The germline gives CDR1 SGHTA, CDR2 FQGTGA. CDR3 nucleotide sequence: TGTGCCAGCGGAAGGGGGAGCCAAGAGACCCAGTACTTC. It encodes CASGRGSQETQYF. Looking up the rest from reference TRBV7-3 and TRBJ2-5 gives the full variable domain: GAGVSQTPSNKVTEKGKYVELRCDPISGHTALYWYRQSLGQGPEFLIYFQGTGAADDSGLPNDRFFAVRPEGSVSTLKIQRTERGDSAVYLCASGRGSQETQYFGPGTRLLVL.

The chain recombines TRBV6-1 with TRBJ2-4; TRBD1 aligns across 7 bases. Per the germline V gene, CDR1 is MNHNS and CDR2 is SASEGT. This CDR3 has 15 amino acids. J gave up 8 bases and V 2 bases, and 9 bases lay outside the gene matches. CDR3 residues: CASSEMDRRWDIQYF. CDR3 nucleotides: TGTGCCAGCAGTGAAATGGACAGGCGGTGGGACATTCAGTACTTC.

V and J are TRBV29-1 and TRBJ1-1; D is unresolved. Germline V CDR1 and CDR2: SQVTM, ANQGSEA. This CDR3 is built from 14 residues. The V end lost 7 bases, the J end lost 1 base, and 16 bases lay between the germline ends. CDR3 amino acids: CSGLKDQTNTEAFF. The CDR3 region has the DNA TGCAGCGGACTAAAAGACCAAACGAACACTGAAGCTTTCTTT. The whole variable domain, remainder taken from reference TRBV29-1 and TRBJ1-1, is SAVISQKPSRDICQRGTSLTIQCQVDSQVTMMFWYRQQPGQSLTLIATANQGSEATYESGFVIDKFPISRPNLTFSTLTVSNMSPEDSSIYLCSGLKDQTNTEAFFGQGTRLTVV.

V is TRBV5-1 and J is TRBJ2-1; D ambiguous. The CDR3 consists of 15 residues. Germline V CDR1 and CDR2: SGHRS, YFSETQ. The V and J ends lost 4 bases and 7 bases respectively, with 18 bases between them. The CDR3 reads CASSIAVTLGNEQFF. CDR3 DNA sequence: TGCGCCAGCAGCATTGCCGTTACCCTCGGGAATGAGCAGTTCTTC. The full variable domain, with the rest looked up from reference TRBV5-1 and TRBJ2-1, is KAGVTQTPRYLIKTRGQQVTLSCSPISGHRSVSWYQQTPGQGLQFLFEYFSETQRNKGNFPGRFSGRQFSNSRSEMNVSTLELGDSALYLCASSIAVTLGNEQFFGPGTRLTVL.

This clone was found a few times. The chain recombines TRBV5-5 with TRBJ1-5, with TRBD1 as a possible D gene (5 bases). Germline CDR1 is SGHKS and CDR2 is YYEKEE (reference sequence). The CDR3 runs 13 residues. V lost 4 bases and J 7 bases, leaving 12 bases between the germline ends. The CDR3 here is CASSQWRGQPQHF. CDR3 DNA: TGTGCCAGCAGCCAGTGGAGGGGACAGCCCCAGCATTTT.

This chain connects TRBV6-1 to TRBJ1-2, with a possible D match to TRBD1 (5 bases). Trimming took 5 bases from V and 0 from J, leaving 13 bases between them. Germline V gives CDR1 MNHNS, CDR2 SASEGT. The CDR3 has 15 residues. CDR3 DNA sequence: TGTGCCAGCAGTCCCGGGACGGCTTCTAACTATGGCTACACCTTC. It specifies CASSPGTASNYGYTF.

The chain recombines TRBV5-3 with TRBJ2-3, with D unresolved. TRBV5-3 is given ORF status, its function remaining uncertain. This CDR3 has 16 amino acids. V lost 1 base and J lost 6, with 18 bases in between. The CDR3, as DNA: TGTGCCAGAAGCTTGAGGCCAGCAGGTAGAACCGATACGCAGTATTTT. It encodes CARSLRPAGRTDTQYF.

The rearrangement links TRBV7-3 to TRBJ1-5; 9 nucleotides match TRBD1. CDR3 length: 20 residues. V was pared by 1 base and J by 0 bases, with 13 bases of the junction left unmatched. Germline V gives CDR1 SGHTA, CDR2 FQGTGA. DNA for the CDR3: TGTGCCAGCAGCTTAAATGCTCGGACAGGGGCGACCTATAGCAATCAGCCCCAGCATTTT. Its translation is CASSLNARTGATYSNQPQHF.

CDR3 nucleotides: TGTGCCAGCAGGGACAGGGTCCACGAGCAGTACTTC. Residues: CASRDRVHEQYF. This chain links TRBV6-1 with TRBJ2-7, with 8 bases matching TRBD1. Germline CDR1 is MNHNS and CDR2 is SASEGT. There are 12 residues in the CDR3. V gave up 6 bases and J gave up 5 bases; unmatched junction bases: 3.

V and J are TRBV14 and TRBJ2-5; D unresolved. In germline, CDR1 is SGHDN, CDR2 FVKESK. The CDR3 covers 14 residues. With 1 base removed from V and 0 bases from J, the gap between germline ends came to 6 bases. The CDR3 loop is CASSQVHNQETQYF. CDR3 sequence (DNA): TGTGCCAGCAGCCAAGTACACAACCAAGAGACCCAGTACTTC.

The chain has TRBV11-2 and TRBJ2-1, with 7 nucleotides matching TRBD2. This CDR3 region has 15 residues. V trimming: 5 bases; J trimming: 6 bases; junction bases outside the gene matches: 10. Germline V lookup: CDR1 SGHAT, CDR2 FQNNGV. The CDR3 DNA reads as TGTGCCAGCAGCCCTAGACTAGCTCGCGGCAATGAGCAGTTCTTC. Translating it yields CASSPRLARGNEQFF.

This rearrangement joins TRBV9 to TRBJ2-7; 7 nucleotides line up with TRBD2. CDR3 length: 15 amino acids. The ends lost 0 bases at V and 2 bases at J; junction bases unmatched: 5. Per germline, CDR1 SGDLS and CDR2 YYNGEE. This chain's CDR3 is CASSVVGGGAYEQYF. The CDR3 DNA reads TGTGCCAGCAGCGTAGTCGGTGGGGGGGCCTACGAGCAGTACTTC.

Details on this clone: Mismatch with germline at one junction end may stem from a read error. This sequence joins TRBV7-7 and TRBJ2-7; maybe TRBD2 (5 bases). CDR1 and CDR2 from the germline V gene are SSHAT and FNYEAQ (reference sequence). CDR3 length: 15 amino acids. DNA for the CDR3: TGTGCTAGCAGCTTAGGGAGCGGTTTGGGCTACGAGCAGTACTTC. Translated, it gives CASSLGSGLGYEQYF.